One and the same sample provided the 31 T cell receptor beta chains below, sequenced in a study of OX40 agonist ivuxolimab in advanced cancers. Some clones are missing from TCRdb's copy, which holds only in-frame ones; the method was immunoSEQ multiplex PCR. This table holds about 59,000 clones, less than 95% found once. This material consisted of CD4+ or CD8+ T cells sorted from blood, taken in a trial of the OX40 agonist ivuxolimab. The origin of the receptors is an adult with an advanced solid tumor such as melanoma, head and neck, liver or kidney cancer.

The chain joins TRBV27 to TRBJ1-2; 8 bases are a match to TRBD1. J gave up 4 bases and V 6 bases, and 10 bases lay outside the gene matches. CDR1 MNHEY and CDR2 SMNVEV come from the germline V gene (reference sequence). The CDR3 consists of 15 residues. The DNA for the CDR3 is TGTGCCAGCAGCCCCGGACAGGGAGGTAGCTATGGCTACACCTTC. Amino acid sequence: CASSPGQGGSYGYTF.

This chain joins TRBV5-6 and TRBJ2-1, with D uncertain. Germline CDR1 is SGHDT and CDR2 is YYEEEE. The ends were cut back, 1 base at V and 4 bases at J, with 15 bases in the middle. CDR3 size: 16 residues. The CDR3 DNA reads TGTGCCAGCAGCTTGCCCCCCCGGAGCCCATACAATGAGCAGTTCTTC. This sequence encodes CASSLPPRSPYNEQFF.

V and J are TRBV7-2 and TRBJ2-3; no clear D. CDR3 size: 12 residues. Trimming stripped 7 bases from V and 1 base from J, with 6 bases between. Germline CDR1 reads SGHTA; CDR2 reads FQGNSA. The CDR3 DNA sequence: TGTGCCAGCACATCACGCACAGATACGCAGTATTTT. It is translated as CASTSRTDTQYF.

The chain couples TRBV18 to TRBJ2-2; D is ambiguous. In germline, CDR1 is KGHSH, CDR2 LQKENI. Trimming cost V 3 bases and J 7 bases, with 6 bases left between them. This CDR3 has 12 amino acids. The CDR3 DNA sequence: TGTGCCAGCTCACCGGGCGGCGGGGAGCTGTTTTTT. Translation gives CASSPGGGELFF. The variable domain in full, with the rest retrieved from reference TRBV18 and TRBJ2-2, is NAGVMQNPRHLVRRRGQEARLRCSPMKGHSHVYWYRQLPEEGLKFMVYLQKENIIDESGMPKERFSAEFPKEGPSILRIQQVVRGDSAAYFCASSPGGGELFFGEGSRLTVL.

The rearrangement links TRBV4-1 to TRBJ2-7, with D unresolved. Germline V gives CDR1 MGHRA, CDR2 YSYEKL. The V end lost 0 bases, the J end lost 2 bases, and 14 bases lay between the germline ends. The CDR3 length is 16 residues. The CDR3 loop reads CASSQEPPVLTYEQYF. The CDR3 DNA is TGCGCCAGCAGCCAAGAACCCCCGGTCCTCACCTACGAGCAGTACTTC.

V usage is TRBV27 and J usage is TRBJ2-7, with TRBD2 matching over 7 bases. The CDR3 sequence is 15 residues long. The germline CDR1 and CDR2 sequences are MNHEY and SMNVEV (reference sequence). V dropped 0 bases and J dropped 5; count of bases not matched to a gene: 7. The CDR3 reads CASSLSGGVRNEQYF. The DNA of the CDR3 is TGTGCCAGCAGTTTATCGGGGGGGGTGAGGAACGAGCAGTACTTC.

The J gene is TRBJ2-7, the V gene TRBV10-2, with D perhaps given as TRBD1 or TRBD2 (5 bases each). The CDR3 extends over 13 amino acids. Germline V CDR1 and CDR2: WSHSY, SAAADI. Between the trimmed V and J ends, which lost 2 bases and 7 bases, there was a span of 12 bases. CDR3 sequence (DNA): TGCGCCAGCAGTGAGGCGGATGGGGGTGAGCAGTACTTC. Amino acid sequence: CASSEADGGEQYF.

This chain connects TRBV29-1 to TRBJ2-5; D is ambiguous. The CDR3 extends over 14 amino acids. The V gene lost 3 bases and the J gene lost 0 bases, with 11 bases spanning the gap. The germline CDR1 and CDR2 sequences are SQVTM and ANQGSEA. The CDR3 DNA is TGCAGCGTTGAGGGGATTAGCTACCAAGAGACCCAGTACTTC. This encodes CSVEGISYQETQYF.

This clone was found once. The chain uses TRBV4-3 and TRBJ2-7; D could derive from TRBD1 or TRBD2 (5 bases each). Germline V gene lookup returns CDR1 LGHNA and CDR2 YSLEER. The V end lost 0 bases, the J end lost 2 bases, and 14 bases lay between the germline ends. The CDR3 sequence is 16 residues long. The CDR3 DNA sequence: TGCGCCAGCAGCCAAGATAGGGGACCCCAAACCTACGAGCAGTACTTC. Amino acid sequence: CASSQDRGPQTYEQYF.

The chain combines TRBV27 with TRBJ2-7, with D possibly being TRBD1 (7 bases). The CDR3 length is 15 residues. Germline V gives CDR1 MNHEY, CDR2 SMNVEV (reference sequence). The V and J ends lost 6 bases and 1 base respectively, with 16 bases between them. CDR3 DNA sequence: TGTGCCAGCAGCCGGCCGGCAGGGGGGTCCTACGAGCAGTACTTC. This gives the protein CASSRPAGGSYEQYF.

The chain links TRBV9 to TRBJ1-5, with D possibly being TRBD1 (5 bases). The CDR3 length is 14 residues. V lost 4 bases to trimming and J lost 2 bases, with 10 bases between them. The germline gives CDR1 SGDLS, CDR2 YYNGEE. The CDR3 DNA is TGTGCCAGCAGCCGGGGCTCGGGCAATCAGCCCCAGCATTTT. This sequence encodes CASSRGSGNQPQHF.

The DNA for the CDR3 is TGTGCCAGCAGCCTTAGCGGATCCAGCTCCTACGAGCAGTACTTC. Translating gives CASSLSGSSSYEQYF. The chain couples TRBV4-2 to TRBJ2-7; a weak D match, TRBD2 (6 bases). The CDR3 totals 15 residues. CDR1 is LGHNA, CDR2 YNFKEQ, per germline. The V gene lost 4 bases and the J gene lost 0 bases, with 13 bases spanning the gap.

This chain links TRBV4-1 with TRBJ2-2; perhaps TRBD2 as D (6 bases). The CDR3 is 15 residues long. V gave up 3 bases and J gave up 4 bases, with 12 bases separating them. CDR1 is MGHRA, CDR2 YSYEKL, per germline. CDR3 bases: TGCGCCAGCAGCCATTTCGGAGGGACCACCGGGGAGCTGTTTTTT. It translates to CASSHFGGTTGELFF.

The V call is TRBV6-1, the J call TRBJ2-1; possibly TRBD2 for D (5 bases). Germline V gene data show CDR1 as MNHNS and CDR2 as SASEGT. This CDR3 region has 16 residues. Trimming took 2 bases from V and 2 from J, leaving 13 bases between them. CDR3 residues: CASSEFYRGPYNEQFF. The CDR3 coding sequence is TGTGCCAGCAGTGAATTTTATCGCGGGCCCTACAATGAGCAGTTCTTC.

The CDR3 protein is CASNLQGKDTEAFF. The CDR3 nucleotides read TGTGCCAGCAATTTACAGGGAAAGGACACTGAAGCTTTCTTT. The chain employs TRBV6-5 and TRBJ1-1; a weak D match, TRBD1 (6 bases). Trimming removed 7 bases at V and 3 bases at J, with 15 bases between. CDR1 is MNHEY, CDR2 SVGAGI, per germline. The CDR3 has 14 residues.

This rearrangement joins TRBV10-3 to TRBJ1-6; D remains unclear. The V end was cut by 3 bases, the J end by 7 bases, with 13 bases between. The CDR3 extends over 15 amino acids. From germline, CDR1 is ENHRY and CDR2 SYGVKD. CDR3 amino acids: CAISDLSWANSPLHF. The CDR3 nucleotides read TGTGCCATCAGTGATTTGTCATGGGCGAATTCACCCCTCCACTTT.

This chain uses TRBV9 with TRBJ1-2; 7 bases align to TRBD1. The germline V gene has CDR1 SGDLS and CDR2 YYNGEE. V was pared by 6 bases and J by 4 bases, with 6 bases of the junction left unmatched. The CDR3 sequence is 13 residues long. The DNA for the CDR3 is TGTGCCAGCACTCAAGGACAGGCCTATGGCTACACCTTC. Amino acid sequence: CASTQGQAYGYTF.

The chain carries TRBV6-1 and TRBJ2-2, with D unresolved. Per germline, CDR1 MNHNS and CDR2 SASEGT. The CDR3 runs 12 residues. Trimming shortened V by 7 bases and J by 6 bases, and 9 bases separated the two germline ends. This CDR3 is CASTNSPGELFF. For the CDR3, the DNA is TGTGCCAGCACCAATTCTCCCGGGGAGCTGTTTTTT.

This clone was observed once. The chain uses TRBV4-3 and TRBJ2-3; 9 bases are a match to TRBD1. The CDR3 has 16 residues. V was clipped by 0 bases and J by 4 bases; unmatched bases: 5. Germline CDR1 is LGHNA and CDR2 is YSLEER. DNA for the CDR3: TGCGCCAGCAGCCAAGATAGGCACAGGGGGCCAGATACGCAGTATTTT. This codes for CASSQDRHRGPDTQYF.

This clone was counted between two and nine times. The rearrangement links TRBV7-9 to TRBJ2-1; D remains ambiguous. Germline loops: CDR1 SEHNR, CDR2 FQNEAQ (reference sequence). This CDR3 is 14 amino acids long. V was pared by 1 base and J by 8 bases, with 12 bases between. The CDR3 spells CASSLESAWDEQFF. CDR3 coding DNA: TGTGCCAGCAGCTTAGAATCGGCTTGGGATGAGCAGTTCTTC.

The chain employs TRBV7-3 and TRBJ2-1; 8 bases are shared with TRBD2. There are 16 residues in the CDR3. Losses at the gene ends were 0 bases for V and 3 bases for J; bases not matched to a gene: 4. Germline CDR1 and CDR2: SGHTA and FQGTGA. DNA for the CDR3: TGTGCCAGCAGCTTAACTGCGGGGGGAGTCTACAATGAGCAGTTCTTC. This gives the protein CASSLTAGGVYNEQFF.

The chain joins TRBV7-8 to TRBJ2-7, with D unclear. This CDR3 contains 15 residues. The germline V gene has CDR1 SGHVS and CDR2 FQNEAQ. Trimming cost V 0 bases and J 0 bases, with 9 bases left between them. Here the CDR3 reads CASSLAAVYSYEQYF. The DNA of the CDR3 is TGTGCCAGCAGCTTAGCTGCGGTGTACTCCTACGAGCAGTACTTC.

The V and J genes are TRBV7-9 and TRBJ2-1; no definite D call. The length of the CDR3 is 13 residues. V was trimmed by 5 bases and J by 9 bases, leaving 14 bases between them. Looked up from germline, CDR1 is SEHNR and CDR2 is FQNEAQ (reference sequence). The DNA for the CDR3 is TGTGCCAGCAGCCCGGCCGTAATGCCTGAGCAGTTCTTC. Amino acids: CASSPAVMPEQFF.

For the CDR3, the DNA is TGTGCCAGCAGCGGAACCCTCCTTAGCGGGGCCAACACCGGGGAGCTGTTTTTT. It specifies CASSGTLLSGANTGELFF. The genes are TRBV7-9 and TRBJ2-2, with 8 bases identical to TRBD2. Looked up from germline, CDR1 is SEHNR and CDR2 is FQNEAQ (reference sequence). Unmatched junction bases numbered 13, after V lost 5 bases and J lost 2 bases. The CDR3 loop spans 18 amino acids.

The chain links TRBV27 to TRBJ2-7; 11 nucleotides line up with TRBD1. This CDR3 is 18 amino acids long. V shed 3 bases and J 6 bases; nucleotides not matched to a gene: 16. Germline CDR1 MNHEY, CDR2 SMNVEV (reference sequence). CDR3 loop: CASSLSGQGVGRALEQYF. The CDR3 nucleotides read TGTGCCAGCAGTTTGTCGGGACAGGGGGTCGGGAGGGCCCTCGAGCAGTACTTC.

The chain employs TRBV7-2 and TRBJ2-1; no clear D gene. Trimming stripped 2 bases from V and 13 bases from J, with 9 bases between. Germline CDR1 SGHTA, CDR2 FQGNSA. The CDR3 is made up of 11 amino acids. The CDR3 loop is CASSLMDIQFF. For the CDR3, the DNA is TGTGCCAGCAGCTTAATGGATATCCAGTTCTTC.

The chain carries TRBV6-6 and TRBJ2-7, with D perhaps TRBD1 (5 bases). The CDR3 is 11 residues long. Looked up from germline, CDR1 is MNHNY and CDR2 is SVGAGI (reference sequence). With 6 bases removed from V and 7 bases from J, the gap between germline ends came to 10 bases. The CDR3 loop is CASSQGGEQYF. For the CDR3, the DNA is TGTGCCAGCAGCCAGGGTGGAGAGCAGTACTTC.

This clone was recorded once. V usage is TRBV5-1 and J usage is TRBJ2-1; 9 bases are shared with TRBD2. In germline, CDR1 is SGHRS, CDR2 YFSETQ. V lost 2 bases to trimming and J lost 1 base; unmatched junction nucleotides: 10. This CDR3 has 18 residues. CDR3 coding DNA: TGCGCCAGCAGCTTAAGACTAGCGGAATACTCTTCCTACAATGAGCAGTTCTTC. It yields the protein CASSLRLAEYSSYNEQFF.

The chain uses TRBV7-6 and TRBJ2-1; 14 nucleotides line up with TRBD2. V was pared by 4 bases and J by 8 bases, with 7 bases of the junction left unmatched. This CDR3 spans 16 amino acids. Germline V gene data show CDR1 as SGHVS and CDR2 as FNYEAQ. Here the CDR3 DNA reads TGTGCCAGCAGCTCCCGCGGGACTAGCGGGAGCGATGAGCAGTTCTTC. This gives the protein CASSSRGTSGSDEQFF.

This chain links TRBV19 with TRBJ2-1; D not resolved. Germline loops: CDR1 LNHDA, CDR2 SQIVND (reference sequence). Trimming took off 5 bases at V and 0 bases at J, with 11 bases between the two ends. This CDR3 comprises 15 residues. CDR3 protein: CASSHSSSSYNEQFF. The CDR3 DNA reads TGTGCCAGTAGTCATTCTTCGTCCTCCTACAATGAGCAGTTCTTC.

V and J are TRBV5-5 and TRBJ2-7; a weak D match, TRBD2 (5 bases). The V and J ends lost 4 bases and 6 bases respectively, with 20 bases between them. Germline CDR1 and CDR2: SGHKS and YYEKEE (reference sequence). The CDR3 runs to 15 residues. DNA for the CDR3: TGTGCCAGCAGCCCACTAGAGGCCTACTGGGCCGAGCAGTACTTC. Translating it yields CASSPLEAYWAEQYF.